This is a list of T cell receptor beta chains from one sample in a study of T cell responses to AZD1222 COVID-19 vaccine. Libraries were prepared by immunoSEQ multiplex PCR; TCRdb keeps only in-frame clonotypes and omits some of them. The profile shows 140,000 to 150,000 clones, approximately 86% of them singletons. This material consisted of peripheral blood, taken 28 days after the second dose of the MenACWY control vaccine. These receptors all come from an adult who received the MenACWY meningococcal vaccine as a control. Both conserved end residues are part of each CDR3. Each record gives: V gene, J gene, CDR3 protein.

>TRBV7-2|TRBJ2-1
CASSLVAGLGGEQFF
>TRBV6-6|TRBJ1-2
CASRGTGNNYGYTF
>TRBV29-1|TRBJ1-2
CSVVGGLNYGYTF
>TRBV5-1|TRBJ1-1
CASSLSVLNTEAFF
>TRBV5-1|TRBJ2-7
CASSPGTSNTHEQYF
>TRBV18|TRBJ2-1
CASSVISTIYNEQFF
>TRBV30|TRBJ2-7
CAWAPGQGAHEQYF
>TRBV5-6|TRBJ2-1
CASSRGLGGNNEQFF
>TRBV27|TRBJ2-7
CASRSGGGLEQYF
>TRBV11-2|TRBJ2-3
CASSLYSRGEDTQYF
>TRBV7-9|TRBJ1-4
CASSVEWTLEKLFF
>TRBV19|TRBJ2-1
CASSTRLAGVGYNEQFF
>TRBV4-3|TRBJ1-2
CASSPQTGPYGYTF
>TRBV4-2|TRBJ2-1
CASSQDRGEQFF
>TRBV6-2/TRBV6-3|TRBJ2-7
CASSYLLRNEQYF
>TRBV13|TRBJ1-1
CASSPLTGRAEAFF
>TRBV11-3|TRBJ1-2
CASSPDREVYGYTF
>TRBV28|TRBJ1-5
CASSLSGGNQPQHF
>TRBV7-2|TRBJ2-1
CASSVTGRKFF
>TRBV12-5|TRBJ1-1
CASGLESGEAFF
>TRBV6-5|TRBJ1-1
CASRRGRTNTEAFF
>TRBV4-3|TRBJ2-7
CASSQEWGGLAELYEQYF
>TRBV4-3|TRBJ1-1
CASSQGRRNTEAFF
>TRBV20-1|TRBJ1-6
CSASRGTGQSPLHF
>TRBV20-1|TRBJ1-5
CSASQVHSNQPQHF
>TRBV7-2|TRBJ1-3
CASSLDGTASGNTIYF
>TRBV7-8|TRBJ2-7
CASSYLLRGLPSYEQYF
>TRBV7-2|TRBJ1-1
CASSYSGQGIAKAFF
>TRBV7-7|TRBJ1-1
CASSAQMNTEAFF
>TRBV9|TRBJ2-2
CASSPRQGESAGELFF
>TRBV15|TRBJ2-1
CATSRDRALGVF
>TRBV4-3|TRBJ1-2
CASSQDRASIFYTF
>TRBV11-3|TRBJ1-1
CASSQGQGRNTEAFF
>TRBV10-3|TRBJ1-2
CAISSGTARGYGYTF
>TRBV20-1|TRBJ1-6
CSASPRSSYNSPLHF
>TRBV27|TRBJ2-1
CASSLFPSGYNEQFF
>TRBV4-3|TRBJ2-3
CASSQVRARSTDTQYF
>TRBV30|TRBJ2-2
CAWSLNTGELFF
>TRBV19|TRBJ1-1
CASITGGRSDTEAFF
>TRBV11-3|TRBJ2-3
CASSLGLAGKPTSTDTQYF
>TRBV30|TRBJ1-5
CAWSPGTGRPQHF
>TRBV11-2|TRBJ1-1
CASSPRGGTEAFF
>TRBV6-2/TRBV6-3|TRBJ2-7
CASSWRTGLGSYEQYF
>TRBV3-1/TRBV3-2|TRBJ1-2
CASSQDLSRALRGYTF
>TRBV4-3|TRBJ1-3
CASSIRAQGGGQGGNTIYF
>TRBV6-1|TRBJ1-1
CASSEIEGKPNTEAFF
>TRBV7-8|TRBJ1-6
CASSGDRVSPLHF
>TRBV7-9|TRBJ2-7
CASSLLGSAYEQYF
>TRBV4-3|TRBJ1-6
CASSPDRRNNSPLHF
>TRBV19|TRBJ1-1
CASTGPRAIDEAFF
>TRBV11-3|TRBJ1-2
CASRRGGDGYGYTF
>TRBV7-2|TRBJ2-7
CASSFSRTGGAYEQYF
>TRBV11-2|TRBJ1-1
CASSHGRGAEAFF
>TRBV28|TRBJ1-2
CASNFGVFYGYTF
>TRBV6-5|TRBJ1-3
CASSSALSGNTIYF
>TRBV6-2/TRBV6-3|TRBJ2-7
CASSSGGSYSYEQYF
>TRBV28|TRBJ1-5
CASSLPFDQPQHF